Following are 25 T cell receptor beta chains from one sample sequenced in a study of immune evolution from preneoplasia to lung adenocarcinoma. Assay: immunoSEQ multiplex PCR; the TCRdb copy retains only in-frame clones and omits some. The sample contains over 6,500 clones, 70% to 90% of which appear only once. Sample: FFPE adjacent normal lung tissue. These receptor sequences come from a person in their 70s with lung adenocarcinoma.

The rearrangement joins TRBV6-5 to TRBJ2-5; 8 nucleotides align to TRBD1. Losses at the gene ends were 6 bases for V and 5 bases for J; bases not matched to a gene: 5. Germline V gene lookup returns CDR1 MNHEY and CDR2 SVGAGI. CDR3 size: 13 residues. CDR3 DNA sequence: TGTGCCAGCAGCCAAACAGGGGGGGAGACCCAGTACTTC. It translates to CASSQTGGETQYF.

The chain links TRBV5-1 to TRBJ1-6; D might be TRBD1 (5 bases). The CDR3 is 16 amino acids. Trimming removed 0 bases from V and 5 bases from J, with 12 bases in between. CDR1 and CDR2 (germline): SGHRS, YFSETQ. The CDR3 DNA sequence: TGCGCCAGCAGCTTGGGAGTGGCAGGGCATAATTCACCCCTCCACTTT. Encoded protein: CASSLGVAGHNSPLHF. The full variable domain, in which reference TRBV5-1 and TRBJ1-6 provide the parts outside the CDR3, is KAGVTQTPRYLIKTRGQQVTLSCSPISGHRSVSWYQQTPGQGLQFLFEYFSETQRNKGNFPGRFSGRQFSNSRSEMNVSTLELGDSALYLCASSLGVAGHNSPLHFGNGTRLTVT.

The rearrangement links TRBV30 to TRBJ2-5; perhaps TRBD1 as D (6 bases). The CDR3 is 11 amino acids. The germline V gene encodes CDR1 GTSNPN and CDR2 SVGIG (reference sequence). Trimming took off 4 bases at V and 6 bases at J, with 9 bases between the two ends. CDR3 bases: TGTGCCTGGAACAGGGCCAAGACCCAGTACTTC. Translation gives CAWNRAKTQYF.

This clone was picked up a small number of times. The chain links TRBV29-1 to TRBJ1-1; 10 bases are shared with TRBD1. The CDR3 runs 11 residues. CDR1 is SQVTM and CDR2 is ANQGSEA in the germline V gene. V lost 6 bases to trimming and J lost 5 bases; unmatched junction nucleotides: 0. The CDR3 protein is CSVDRGTEAFF. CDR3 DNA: TGCAGCGTGGACAGGGGGACTGAAGCTTTCTTT.

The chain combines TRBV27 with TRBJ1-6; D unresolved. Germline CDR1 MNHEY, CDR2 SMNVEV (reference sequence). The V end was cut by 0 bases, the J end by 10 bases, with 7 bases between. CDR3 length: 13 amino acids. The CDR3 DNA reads TGTGCCAGCAGTTTATCGGGTGGGTCACCCCTCCACTTT. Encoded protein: CASSLSGGSPLHF.

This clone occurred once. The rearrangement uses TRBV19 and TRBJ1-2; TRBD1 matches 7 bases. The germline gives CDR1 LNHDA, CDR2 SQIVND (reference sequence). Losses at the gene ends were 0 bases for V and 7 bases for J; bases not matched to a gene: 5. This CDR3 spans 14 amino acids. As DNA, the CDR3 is TGTGCCAGTAGTATAGACTCCGACAGGGCTGGCTACACCTTC. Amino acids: CASSIDSDRAGYTF.

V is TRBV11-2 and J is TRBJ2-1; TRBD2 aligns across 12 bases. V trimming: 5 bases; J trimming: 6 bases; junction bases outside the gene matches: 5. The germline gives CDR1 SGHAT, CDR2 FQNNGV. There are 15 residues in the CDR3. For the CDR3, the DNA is TGTGCCAGCAGCCCGGGACTAGCGGGCCGCAATGAGCAGTTCTTC. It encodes CASSPGLAGRNEQFF.

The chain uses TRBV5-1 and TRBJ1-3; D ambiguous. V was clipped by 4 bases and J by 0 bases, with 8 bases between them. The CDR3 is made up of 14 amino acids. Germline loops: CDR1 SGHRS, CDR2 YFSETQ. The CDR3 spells CASSLGNSGNTIYF. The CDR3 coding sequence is TGCGCCAGCAGCCTCGGAAACTCTGGAAACACCATATATTTT.

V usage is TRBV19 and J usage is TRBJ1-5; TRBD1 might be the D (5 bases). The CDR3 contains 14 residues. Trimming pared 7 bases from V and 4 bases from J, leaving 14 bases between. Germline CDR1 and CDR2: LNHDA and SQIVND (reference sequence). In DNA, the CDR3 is TGTGCCAGTAATACAGGAATTCGTAATCAGCCCCAGCATTTT. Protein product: CASNTGIRNQPQHF.

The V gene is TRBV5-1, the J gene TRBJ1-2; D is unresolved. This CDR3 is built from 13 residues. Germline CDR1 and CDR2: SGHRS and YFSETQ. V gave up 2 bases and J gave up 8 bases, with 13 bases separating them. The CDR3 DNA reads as TGCGCCAGCAGCTTTGAAGGTAATACCGGCTACACCTTC. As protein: CASSFEGNTGYTF.

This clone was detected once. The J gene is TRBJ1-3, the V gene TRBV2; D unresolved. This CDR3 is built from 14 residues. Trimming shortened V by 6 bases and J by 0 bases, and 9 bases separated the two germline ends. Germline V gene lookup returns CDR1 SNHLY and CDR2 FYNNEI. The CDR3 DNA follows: TGTGCCAGCAGAATCCAGGCCTCTGGAAACACCATATATTTT. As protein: CASRIQASGNTIYF.

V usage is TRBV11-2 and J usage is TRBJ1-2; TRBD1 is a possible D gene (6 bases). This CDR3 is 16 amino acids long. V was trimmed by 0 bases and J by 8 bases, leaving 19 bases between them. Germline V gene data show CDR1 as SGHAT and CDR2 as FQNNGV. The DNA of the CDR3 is TGTGCCAGCAGCTTAGATTGGGACACTTCACCATGGGGCTACACCTTC. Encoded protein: CASSLDWDTSPWGYTF.

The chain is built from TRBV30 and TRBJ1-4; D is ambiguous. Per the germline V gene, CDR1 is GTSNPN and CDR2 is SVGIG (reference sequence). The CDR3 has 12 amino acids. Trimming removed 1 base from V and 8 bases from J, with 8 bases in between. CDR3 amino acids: CAWSDLKEKLFF. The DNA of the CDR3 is TGTGCCTGGAGTGATCTGAAAGAAAAACTGTTTTTT.

The CDR3 coding sequence is TGCGCCAGCAGCGTAAGGCAGTACACTGAAGCTTTCTTT. It encodes CASSVRQYTEAFF. The gene calls are TRBV4-1 and TRBJ1-1; D is undetermined. The CDR3 has 13 residues. Per germline, CDR1 MGHRA and CDR2 YSYEKL. The V end was cut by 5 bases, the J end by 3 bases, with 10 bases between.

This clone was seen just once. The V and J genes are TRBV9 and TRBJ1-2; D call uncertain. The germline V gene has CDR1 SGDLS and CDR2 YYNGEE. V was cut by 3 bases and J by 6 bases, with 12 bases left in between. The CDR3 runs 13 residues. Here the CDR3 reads CASSGGPYDGYTF. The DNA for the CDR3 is TGTGCCAGCAGCGGAGGGCCTTACGATGGCTACACCTTC.

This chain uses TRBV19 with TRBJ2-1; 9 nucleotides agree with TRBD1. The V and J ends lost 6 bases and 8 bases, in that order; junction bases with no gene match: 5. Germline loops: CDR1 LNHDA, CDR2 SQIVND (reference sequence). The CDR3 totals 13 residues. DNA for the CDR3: TGTGCCAGTAGACGGGGACAGGGTCATGAGCAGTTCTTC. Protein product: CASRRGQGHEQFF.

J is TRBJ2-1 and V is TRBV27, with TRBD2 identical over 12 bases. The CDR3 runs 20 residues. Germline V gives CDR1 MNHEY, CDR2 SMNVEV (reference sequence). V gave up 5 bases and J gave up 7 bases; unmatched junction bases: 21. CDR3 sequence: CASSVRLQGAGTSGRNEQFF. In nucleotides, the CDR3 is TGTGCCAGCAGTGTGAGGTTACAGGGGGCTGGCACTAGCGGGAGGAATGAGCAGTTCTTC.

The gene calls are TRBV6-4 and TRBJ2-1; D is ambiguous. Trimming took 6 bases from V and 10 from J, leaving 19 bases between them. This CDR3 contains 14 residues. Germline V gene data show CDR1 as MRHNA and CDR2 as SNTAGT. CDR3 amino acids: CASSASFSTPEQFF. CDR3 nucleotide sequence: TGTGCCAGCAGCGCCTCATTTAGCACACCCGAGCAGTTCTTC.

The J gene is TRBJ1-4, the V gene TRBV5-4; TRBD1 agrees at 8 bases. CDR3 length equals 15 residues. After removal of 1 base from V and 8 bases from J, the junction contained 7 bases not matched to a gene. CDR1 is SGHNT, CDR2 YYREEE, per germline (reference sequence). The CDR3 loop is CASSLSTGDREKLFF. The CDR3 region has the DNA TGTGCCAGCAGCTTGTCGACAGGGGATCGGGAAAAACTGTTTTTT.

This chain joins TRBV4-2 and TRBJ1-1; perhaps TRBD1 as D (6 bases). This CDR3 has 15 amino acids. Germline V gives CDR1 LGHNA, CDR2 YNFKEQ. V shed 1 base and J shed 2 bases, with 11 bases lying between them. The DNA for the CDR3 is TGTGCCAGCAGCCAAGGGGGGGGGCCAAACACTGAAGCTTTCTTT. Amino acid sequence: CASSQGGGPNTEAFF.

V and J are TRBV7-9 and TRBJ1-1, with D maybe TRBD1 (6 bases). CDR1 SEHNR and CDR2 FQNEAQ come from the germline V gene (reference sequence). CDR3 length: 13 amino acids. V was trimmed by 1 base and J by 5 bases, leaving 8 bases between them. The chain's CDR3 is CASSLGTETEAFF. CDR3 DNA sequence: TGTGCCAGCAGCTTAGGGACAGAGACTGAAGCTTTCTTT.

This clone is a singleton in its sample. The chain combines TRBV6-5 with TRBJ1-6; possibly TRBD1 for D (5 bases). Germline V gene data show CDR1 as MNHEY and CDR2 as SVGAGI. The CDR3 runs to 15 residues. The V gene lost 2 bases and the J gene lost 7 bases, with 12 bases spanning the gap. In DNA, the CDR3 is TGTGCCAGCAGTTACGTAGGGGTAATGAATTCACCCCTCCACTTT. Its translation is CASSYVGVMNSPLHF.

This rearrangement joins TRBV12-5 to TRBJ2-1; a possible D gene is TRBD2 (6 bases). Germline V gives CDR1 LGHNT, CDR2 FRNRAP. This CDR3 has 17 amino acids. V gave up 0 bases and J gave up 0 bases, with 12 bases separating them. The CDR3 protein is CASGLVQGRDSYNEQFF. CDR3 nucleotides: TGTGCTAGTGGTTTGGTCCAAGGGCGGGACTCCTACAATGAGCAGTTCTTC.

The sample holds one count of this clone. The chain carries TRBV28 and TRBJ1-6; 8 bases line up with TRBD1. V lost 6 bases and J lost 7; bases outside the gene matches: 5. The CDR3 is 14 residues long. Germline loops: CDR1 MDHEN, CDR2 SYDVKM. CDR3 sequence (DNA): TGTGCCAGCAGGGACAGGGCCAGGAATTCACCCCTCCACTTT. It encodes CASRDRARNSPLHF.

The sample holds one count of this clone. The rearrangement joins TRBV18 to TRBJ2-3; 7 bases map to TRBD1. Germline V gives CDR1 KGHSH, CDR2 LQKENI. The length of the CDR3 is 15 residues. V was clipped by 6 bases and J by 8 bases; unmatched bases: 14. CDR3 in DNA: TGTGCCAGCTCCCTACGAACAGGGGATTACGGTACGCAGTATTTT. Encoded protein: CASSLRTGDYGTQYF.